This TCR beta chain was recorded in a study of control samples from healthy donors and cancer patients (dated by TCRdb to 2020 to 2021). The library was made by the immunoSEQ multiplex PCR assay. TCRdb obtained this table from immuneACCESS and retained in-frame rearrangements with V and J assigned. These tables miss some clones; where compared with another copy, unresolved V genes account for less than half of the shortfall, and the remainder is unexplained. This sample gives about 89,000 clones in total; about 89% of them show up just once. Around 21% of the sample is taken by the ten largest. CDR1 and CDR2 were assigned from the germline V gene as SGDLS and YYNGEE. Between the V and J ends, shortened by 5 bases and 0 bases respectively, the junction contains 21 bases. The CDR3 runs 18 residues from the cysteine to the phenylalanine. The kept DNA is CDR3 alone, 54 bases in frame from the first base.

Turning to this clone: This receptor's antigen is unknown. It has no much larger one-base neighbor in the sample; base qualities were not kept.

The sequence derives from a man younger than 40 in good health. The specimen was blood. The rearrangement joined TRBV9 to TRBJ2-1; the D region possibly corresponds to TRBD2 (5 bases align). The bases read TGTGCCAGCAGTAGGGATTCGATCTGGAGGAGCTCCTACAATGAGCAGTTCTTC. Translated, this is CASSRDSIWRSSYNEQFF.